This entry is about one T cell receptor (beta chain). After removal of 5 bases from V and 4 bases from J, the junction contained 13 bases not matched to a gene. This CDR3 has 16 amino acids. CDR1 and CDR2 from the germline V gene are KGHSH and LQKENI. The PCR made use of 60 Vbeta and 13 Jbeta primers. TCRdb keeps only in-frame clones here, not all; method: immunoSEQ multiplex PCR. The table shows about 180,000 clones, with around 84% occurring only once. This sample was included in a study of cytomegalovirus exposure and HLA in healthy donors. The chain joins TRBV18 to TRBJ1-2; 7 bases are shared with TRBD1. The sequence came from a girl aged 2 to 10 in good health and CMV-seropositive. Specimen: PBMCs. The CDR3 DNA reads TGTGCCAGCTCATCATTAAGCTCGACAGGGTCCTATGGCTACACCTTC. It encodes CASSSLSSTGSYGYTF.